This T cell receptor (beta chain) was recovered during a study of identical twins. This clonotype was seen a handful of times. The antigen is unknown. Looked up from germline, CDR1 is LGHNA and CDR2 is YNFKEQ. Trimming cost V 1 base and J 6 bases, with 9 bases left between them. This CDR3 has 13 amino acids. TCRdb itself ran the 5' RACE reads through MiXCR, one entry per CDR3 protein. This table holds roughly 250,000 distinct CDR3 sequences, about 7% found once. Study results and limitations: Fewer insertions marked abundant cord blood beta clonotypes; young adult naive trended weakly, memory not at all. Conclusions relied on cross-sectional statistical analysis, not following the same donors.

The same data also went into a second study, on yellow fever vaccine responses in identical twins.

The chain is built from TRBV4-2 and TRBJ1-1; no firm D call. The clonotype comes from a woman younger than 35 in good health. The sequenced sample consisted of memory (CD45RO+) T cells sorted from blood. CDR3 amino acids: CASSQGEVAEAFF. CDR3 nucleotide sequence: TGTGCCAGCAGCCAAGGGGAGGTCGCTGAAGCTTTCTTT.